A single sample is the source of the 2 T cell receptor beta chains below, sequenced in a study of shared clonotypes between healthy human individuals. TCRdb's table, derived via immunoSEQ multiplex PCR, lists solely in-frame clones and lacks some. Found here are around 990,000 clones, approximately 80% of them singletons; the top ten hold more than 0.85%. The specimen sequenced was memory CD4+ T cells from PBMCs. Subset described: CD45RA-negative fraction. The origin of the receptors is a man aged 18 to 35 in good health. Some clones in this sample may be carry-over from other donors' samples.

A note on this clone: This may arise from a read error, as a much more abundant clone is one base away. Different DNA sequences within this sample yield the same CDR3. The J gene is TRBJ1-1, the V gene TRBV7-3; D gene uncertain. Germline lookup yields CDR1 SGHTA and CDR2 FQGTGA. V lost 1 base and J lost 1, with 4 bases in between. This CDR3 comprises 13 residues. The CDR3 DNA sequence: TGTGCCAGCAGCTTAAGGGCGAACACTGAAGCTTTCTTT. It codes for CASSLRANTEAFF.

This chain's CDR3 is CASSPMTGQNQPQHF. CDR3 coding DNA: TGTGCCAGCAGCCCTATGACCGGGCAGAATCAGCCCCAGCATTTT. The V and J genes are TRBV7-8 and TRBJ1-5; D is unresolved. Germline CDR1 SGHVS, CDR2 FQNEAQ. Trimming removed 5 bases from V and 4 bases from J, with 15 bases in between. The CDR3 is made up of 15 amino acids.